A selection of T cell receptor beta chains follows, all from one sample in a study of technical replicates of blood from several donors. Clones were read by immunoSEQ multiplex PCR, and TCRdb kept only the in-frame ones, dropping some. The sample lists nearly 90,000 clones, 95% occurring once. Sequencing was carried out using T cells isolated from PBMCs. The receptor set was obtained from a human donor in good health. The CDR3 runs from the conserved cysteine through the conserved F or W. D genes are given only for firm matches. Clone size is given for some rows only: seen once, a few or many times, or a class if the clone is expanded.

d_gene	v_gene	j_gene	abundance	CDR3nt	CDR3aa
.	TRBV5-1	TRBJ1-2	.	TGCGCCAGCAGCTTGGCCCTTAACTATGGCTACACCTTC	CASSLALNYGYTF
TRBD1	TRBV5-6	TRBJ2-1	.	TGTGCCAGCAGTACTCCGGGACAGGGTGCTAATGAGCAGTTCTTC	CASSTPGQGANEQFF
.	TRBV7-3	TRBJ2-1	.	TGTGCCAGCAGCTTAATCCGCGACAGGGGAGGGGTTGAGCAGTTCTTC	CASSLIRDRGGVEQFF
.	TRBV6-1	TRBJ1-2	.	TGTGCCAGCAGTGAACTAACGACAGACCCTAACTATGGCTACACCTTC	CASSELTTDPNYGYTF
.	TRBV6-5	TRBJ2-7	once	TGTGCCAGCAGAACTAACAGGGAGCAGTACTTC	CASRTNREQYF
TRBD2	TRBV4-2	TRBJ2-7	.	TGTGCCAGCAGCCAAGATCAACTAGCGGATAACGAGCAGTACTTC	CASSQDQLADNEQYF
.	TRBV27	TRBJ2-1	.	TGTGCCAGCAGTTGGTGGTCAAGTGGAGAAGGCGGAGAACCGAAGCAGTTCTTC	CASSWWSSGEGGEPKQFF
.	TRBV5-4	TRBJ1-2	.	TGTGCCAGCAGCTCCCATCAAGGCTACACCTTC	CASSSHQGYTF
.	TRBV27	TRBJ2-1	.	TGTGCCAGCGCCGTAGCGGTCTCCTACAATGAGCAGTTCTTC	CASAVAVSYNEQFF
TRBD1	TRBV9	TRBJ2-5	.	TGTGCCAGCAGCGGCGGGGGACAGGGGACCGAGACCCAGTACTTC	CASSGGGQGTETQYF
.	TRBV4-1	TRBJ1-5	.	TGCGCCAGCAGCCTCTCCACAGCTGGGCAGCCCCAGCATTTT	CASSLSTAGQPQHF
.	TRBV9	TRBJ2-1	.	TGTGCCAGCAGCTACCTAGCGAACGATGAGCAGTTCTTC	CASSYLANDEQFF
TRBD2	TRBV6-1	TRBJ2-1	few	TGTGCCAGCAGTGACGGTACTAGCGGGCTATACAATGAGCAGTTCTTC	CASSDGTSGLYNEQFF
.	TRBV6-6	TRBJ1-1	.	TGTGCCAGCAGGTCCAGGGAGAACACTGAAGCTTTCTTT	CASRSRENTEAFF
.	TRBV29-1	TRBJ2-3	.	TGCAGCGTTTGTACGGAGGGGGCGAAAGATACGCAGTATTTT	CSVCTEGAKDTQYF
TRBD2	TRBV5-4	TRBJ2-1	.	TGTGCCCCGGGGGGTAAGCGGGAAAGCTCCTACAATGAGCAGTTCTTC	CAPGGKRESSYNEQFF
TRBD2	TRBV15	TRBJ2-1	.	TGTGCCACCACCCTTCGGTCTGGGGACGGAAGGGCGGGAGGGCCACGCGTTGAGCAGTTCTTC	CATTLRSGDGRAGGPRVEQFF
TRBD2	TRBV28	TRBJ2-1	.	TGTGCCAGCAGTTTATGGCGGGAGACCTACAATGAGCAGTTCTTC	CASSLWRETYNEQFF
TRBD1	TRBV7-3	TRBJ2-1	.	TGTGCCAGCAGCTGGGGACAGGGGGTAAAGGGTGAGCAGTTCTTC	CASSWGQGVKGEQFF
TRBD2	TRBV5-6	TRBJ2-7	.	TGTGCCAGCAGCCTCAGCGGGAGAGTTACCTACGAGCAGTACTTC	CASSLSGRVTYEQYF
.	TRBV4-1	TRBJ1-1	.	TGCGCCAGCAGCCAAGTAGACAGGCTCCTCGCTGAAGCTTTCTTT	CASSQVDRLLAEAFF
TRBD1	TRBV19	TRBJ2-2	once	TGTGCCAGTAGTCCCGACAGGGGAGAGGACGGGGAGCTGTTTTTT	CASSPDRGEDGELFF
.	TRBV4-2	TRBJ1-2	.	TGTGCCAGCAGCCAAAACCTACAGGGCGCGTATATTGGCTACACCTTC	CASSQNLQGAYIGYTF
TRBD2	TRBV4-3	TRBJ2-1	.	TGCGCCAGCAGCCGAATACTAGCGGGAGCCAATGAGCAGTTCTTC	CASSRILAGANEQFF
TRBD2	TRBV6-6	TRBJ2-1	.	TGTGCCAGCAGGAAGCCTGGGACTAGCGGGAGTTTTGAGCAGTTCTTC	CASRKPGTSGSFEQFF
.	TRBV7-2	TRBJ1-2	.	TGTGCCAGCAGCTCTCGGACGGGAGCTAACTATGGCTACACCTTC	CASSSRTGANYGYTF